Shown below are 9 T cell receptor beta chains from a single sample sequenced in a study of cytomegalovirus exposure and HLA in healthy donors. Profiled with immunoSEQ multiplex PCR; TCRdb holds only in-frame clones, not every one. The sample shows 55,000 to 75,000 clones, approximately 95% of them seen only once. Sequenced: PBMCs. The receptor set was obtained from a young woman in good health and CMV-seropositive.

The rearrangement joins TRBV29-1 to TRBJ2-2; D perhaps matches TRBD1 (6 bases). The CDR3 consists of 12 residues. Germline V gives CDR1 SQVTM, CDR2 ANQGSEA. CDR3 amino acids: CTVDKGVGELFF. In DNA form, the CDR3 reads TGCACCGTAGATAAGGGGGTCGGGGAGCTGTTTTTT.

The chain joins TRBV28 to TRBJ1-2; no clear D. Trimming took off 3 bases at V and 3 bases at J, with 8 bases between the two ends. The CDR3 runs to 13 residues. Per the germline V gene, CDR1 is MDHEN and CDR2 is SYDVKM. The CDR3 reads CASSLADYYGYTF. Written as DNA, the CDR3 is TGTGCCAGCAGTTTGGCAGACTACTATGGCTACACCTTC.

A word on this clone: The sample carries other DNA sequences with the same CDR3. The chain recombines TRBV5-1 with TRBJ1-5, with D perhaps TRBD1 (6 bases). Germline CDR1 is SGHRS and CDR2 is YFSETQ. V dropped 1 base and J dropped 6 bases, with 8 bases sitting between them. This CDR3 spans 13 amino acids. The CDR3 is CASSLLGGQPQHF. The CDR3 DNA reads as TGCGCCAGCAGCTTGTTAGGGGGTCAGCCCCAGCATTTT.

The rearrangement joins TRBV6-1 to TRBJ2-7, with 8 bases matching TRBD2. The germline CDR1 and CDR2 sequences are MNHNS and SASEGT. V trimming: 1 base; J trimming: 8 bases; junction bases outside the gene matches: 10. This CDR3 has 15 residues. The chain's CDR3 is CASSEGSGSVSKQYF. For the CDR3, the DNA is TGTGCCAGCAGTGAAGGGAGCGGGAGTGTATCGAAGCAGTACTTC.

Points on this clone: Other DNA sequences within the sample encode an identical CDR3. The rearrangement joins TRBV9 to TRBJ1-1, with 7 bases identical to TRBD1. Germline V gene sequence: CDR1 SGDLS, CDR2 YYNGEE. The CDR3 loop spans 14 amino acids. The V gene end was trimmed by 3 bases and the J gene end by 1 base; junction bases not matched to a gene: 3. Written as DNA, the CDR3 is TGTGCCAGCAGCGGGACAGGAGGGAACACTGAAGCTTTCTTT. This encodes CASSGTGGNTEAFF.

This chain connects TRBV18 to TRBJ2-5; the D is unclear. The germline V gene has CDR1 KGHSH and CDR2 LQKENI. V gave up 2 bases and J gave up 2 bases, with 9 bases separating them. CDR3 length: 14 residues. The CDR3 sequence: CASSPAQKQETQYF. The CDR3 DNA follows: TGTGCCAGCTCACCAGCGCAAAAACAAGAGACCCAGTACTTC.

The V call is TRBV5-4, the J call TRBJ2-5; D possibly corresponds to TRBD1 (5 bases). This CDR3 contains 15 residues. Germline V gives CDR1 SGHNT, CDR2 YYREEE (reference sequence). Deletions cut 0 bases from V and 2 bases from J, with 11 bases between. This CDR3 is CASSLANRPQETQYF. Written as DNA, the CDR3 is TGTGCCAGCAGCTTGGCTAACAGGCCTCAAGAGACCCAGTACTTC. Full variable domain (rest looked up from reference TRBV5-4 and TRBJ2-5): ETGVTQSPTHLIKTRGQQVTLRCSSQSGHNTVSWYQQALGQGPQFIFQYYREEENGRGNFPPRFSGLQFPNYSSELNVNALELDDSALYLCASSLANRPQETQYFGPGTRLLVL.

The chain carries TRBV6-1 and TRBJ1-3; TRBD1 might be the D (6 bases). V was clipped by 6 bases and J by 2 bases, with 14 bases between them. The CDR3 totals 15 residues. Germline V lookup: CDR1 MNHNS, CDR2 SASEGT. CDR3 amino acids: CASSAGTTPGNTIYF. In DNA form, the CDR3 reads TGTGCCAGCAGCGCCGGGACAACGCCTGGAAACACCATATATTTT.

V is TRBV20-1 and J is TRBJ1-1, with D maybe TRBD1 (5 bases). Germline lookup yields CDR1 DFQATT and CDR2 SNEGSKA (reference sequence). Trimming shortened V by 6 bases and J by 7 bases, and 9 bases separated the two germline ends. The CDR3 runs to 10 residues. The DNA of the CDR3 is TGCAGTGCGGGGGGGGTTGAAGCTTTCTTT. This translates into CSAGGVEAFF.